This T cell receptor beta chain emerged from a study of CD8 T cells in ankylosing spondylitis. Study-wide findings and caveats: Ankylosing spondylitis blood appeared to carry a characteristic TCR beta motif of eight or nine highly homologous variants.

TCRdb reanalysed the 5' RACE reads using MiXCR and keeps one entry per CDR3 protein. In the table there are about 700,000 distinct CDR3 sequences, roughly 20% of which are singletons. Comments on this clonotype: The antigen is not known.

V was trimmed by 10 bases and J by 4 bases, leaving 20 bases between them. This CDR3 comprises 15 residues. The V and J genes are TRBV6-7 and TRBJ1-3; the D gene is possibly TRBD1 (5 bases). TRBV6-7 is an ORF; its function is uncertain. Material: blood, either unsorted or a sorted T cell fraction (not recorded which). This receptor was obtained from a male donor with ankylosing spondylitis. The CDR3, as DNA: TGTGCCACCTCCCGGGACCTATCGGAAGGAAACACCATATATTTT. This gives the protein CATSRDLSEGNTIYF.